This T cell receptor (beta chain) comes out of a study of T cell changes during pregnancy in multiple sclerosis. Repertoires were generated with immunoSEQ multiplex PCR, while TCRdb's copy carries only in-frame clones and drops some. The sample shows about 80,000 clones, roughly nine tenths of them seen only once. Trimming at V came to 0 bases and at J to 6 bases, leaving 8 bases not matched to a gene. The germline CDR1 and CDR2 sequences are SGDLS and YYNGEE. The CDR3 runs 16 residues. The input for sequencing was peripheral blood, taken before pregnancy. The source is a female donor with multiple sclerosis, enrolled in a pregnancy study. This chain uses TRBV9 with TRBJ1-3; 8 bases fit TRBD1. The CDR3 sequence is CASSVDGQGIENTIYF. The DNA for the CDR3 is TGTGCCAGCAGCGTAGACGGACAGGGCATAGAAAACACCATATATTTT.